The TCR beta chain under discussion was sequenced for a study of beta chain features in type 1 diabetes. Looking at the study overall: Patient and healthy donor groups were alike in age, gender and cell yields.

Study conclusions and caveats: Shorter TCRB CDR3s, moderately but significantly so, marked every one of the four CD4+ subsets in Type 1 diabetes patients. Amplification by PCR could prefer shorter templates, with the same effect in patients and controls. VDJ junctions in type 1 diabetes patients carried more deletions and fewer insertions.

Germline V gene lookup returns CDR1 GTSNPN and CDR2 SVGIG (reference sequence). With 3 bases removed from V and 13 bases from J, the gap between germline ends came to 16 bases. The length of the CDR3 is 12 residues. The isolated RNA, all of it, was reverse transcribed, so expressed TCRB transcripts were what got sequenced. The method was immunoSEQ multiplex PCR; TCRdb's version includes in-frame clones alone and lacks a portion of them. The sample comprises roughly 220,000 clones, roughly 17% of which are singletons, and 0.085% rests with the top ten. In its sample, this clone was seen a few times. Its antigen is not identified.

Input material: naive CD4+ T cells from blood. The source of this sequence is a man aged 25 to 40 with type 1 diabetes. V is TRBV30 and J is TRBJ2-1; tentative D call: TRBD1 (6 bases). CDR3 nucleotides: TGTGCCTGGAGCGCGGAAGGGGGTACACAGTTCTTC. This sequence encodes CAWSAEGGTQFF. The full variable domain, completed using reference TRBV30 and TRBJ2-1, is SQTIHQWPATLVQPVGSPLSLECTVEGTSNPNLYWYRQAAGRGLQLLFYSVGIGQISSEVPQNLSASRPQDRQFILSSKKLLLSDSGFYLCAWSAEGGTQFFGPGTRLTVL.